This TCR beta chain stems from a study of cytomegalovirus exposure and HLA in healthy donors. As for the study in general: An earlier analysis found 110 million or so unique TCR beta sequences from approximately 190 million T cells.

From germline, CDR1 is SGHRS and CDR2 YFSETQ. After removal of 5 bases from V and 4 bases from J, the junction contained 5 bases not matched to a gene. The CDR3 contains 14 residues. The PCR used 60 Vbeta and 13 Jbeta primers. The repertoire was sequenced with immunoSEQ multiplex PCR; TCRdb's copy has only in-frame clones and lacks some. This sample has 100,000 or so clones; roughly 79% occur once, and the top ten carry roughly 2%. Concerning this clone itself: Its antigen is as yet unknown.

General study results and limits: In a later analysis, TCR beta V- and J-gene trimming showed a link to a missense DCLRE1C variant. For presence/absence analyses, sequencing depth was assumed to be roughly uniform across donors. Per a later analysis, HLA-associated TCR beta chains showed more clonal expansion than other, equally common TCR beta chains.

What was sequenced was PBMCs. This chain connects TRBV5-1 to TRBJ2-3; 9 nucleotides match TRBD1. The source of this sequence is a woman aged 40 to 50 in good health and CMV-seronegative. The CDR3 bases are TGCGCCAGCAGTCGGGACAGGGTCTCAGATACGCAGTATTTT. Translation: CASSRDRVSDTQYF.